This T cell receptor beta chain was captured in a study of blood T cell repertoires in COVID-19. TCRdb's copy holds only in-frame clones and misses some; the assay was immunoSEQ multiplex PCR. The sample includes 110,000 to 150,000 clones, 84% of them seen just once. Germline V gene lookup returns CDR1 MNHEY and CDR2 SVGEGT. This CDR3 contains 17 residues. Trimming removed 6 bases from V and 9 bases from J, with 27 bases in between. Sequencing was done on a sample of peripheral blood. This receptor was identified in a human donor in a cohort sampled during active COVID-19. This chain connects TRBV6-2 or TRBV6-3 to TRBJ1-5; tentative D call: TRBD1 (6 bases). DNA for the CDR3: TGTGCCAGCAGCTCAACGGGGGCGGGGGTAGCCGATCCGCCCCAGCATTTT. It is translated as CASSSTGAGVADPPQHF.